This T cell receptor (beta chain) was recovered during a study of T-cell reconstitution after alpha-beta-depleted transplantation in children. About this clonotype itself: The antigen is unknown.

The CDR3 is 14 amino acids. Per the germline V gene, CDR1 is LGHNA and CDR2 is YSLEER. The V and J ends lost 1 base and 3 bases respectively, with 10 bases between them. Study results and caveats: Some patients owed their high day-60 TCRbeta diversity to surviving recipient T cells and thymic progenitors. Fresh T-cell production supplied most of the T-cell counts and diversity seen one year after transplant. Reports say that about two months after transplant, the alpha-beta T cells came out of several hundred graft clones that had expanded.

It was with unique molecular identifiers that the TCRbeta library was prepared. From the PCR reads, TCRdb called clonotypes with MiXCR, one entry per CDR3 protein. The sample gives around 190,000 distinct CDR3 sequences, 5.5% to 7% of which show up once; 4.5% to 6.5% is in the top ten. V gene TRBV4-3 combines with J gene TRBJ2-7; D perhaps matches TRBD1 (6 bases). Sample: PBMCs, taken before TCRalphabeta/CD19-depleted stem cell transplant. This clonotype originated in a boy between 2 and 10 years old with acute lymphoblastic leukemia, due to receive a stem cell transplant. In DNA form, the CDR3 reads TGCGCCAGCAGCCAAGGGGGCAGGGGCTACGAGCAGTACTTC. Protein product: CASSQGGRGYEQYF.